The rows below give T cell receptor beta chains drawn from one sample of a study of Graves' ophthalmopathy and Graves' hyperthyroidism. TCRdb passed the multiplex PCR reads through MiXCR, listing each CDR3 protein once. The sample shows 300,000 to 400,000 distinct CDR3 sequences, roughly a sixth of them seen only once. The material sequenced was peripheral blood. Receptor source: an adult man with Graves' ophthalmopathy. Each CDR3 is given without its conserved first and last residue. Clone size is not always given. Where it is, it says once, few, many or a class for expanded clones.

clone size,V gene,CDR3 protein
many,TRBV9,ASSVQSGRISDTQY
many,TRBV6-5,ASVGAGEFGGYT
many,TRBV7-9,ASSLDRQAGSEAF
many,TRBV19,ASSTRTGRFGYGYT
-,TRBV27,ASSPSVGLYEQY
many,TRBV6-1,ASSEDLSSYEQY
many,TRBV6-5,ASSYSLGASGNTIY
-,TRBV6-1,ASSQTMDGTEAF
many,TRBV12-3/TRBV12-4,ASSLAEGGYEQY
many,TRBV20-1,SARAGQGVRYSEAF
-,TRBV6-5,ASSYVPSSEAF
many,TRBV6-1,ASSEARRYGYT
many,TRBV6-1,ASSEERRKNTEAF
many,TRBV4-2,ASSHYPGGGNTEAF
many,TRBV28,ASSFPGTGGFGANVLT
few,TRBV28,ASSLGGVRTDTQY
many,TRBV27,ASSLIFGGLNTEAF
-,TRBV28,ASSLSLGETAEAQY
-,TRBV12-3/TRBV12-4,ASVAQGLYEQY
many,TRBV12-3/TRBV12-4,ASRGTAQGSGNTIY
many,TRBV6-2/TRBV6-3,ASSNTGNQPQH
many,TRBV6-5,ASSYTGTSGKANTGELF
many,TRBV28,ASSPPLAGVYEQY
many,TRBV18,ASSPPSGTDYGYT
many,TRBV28,ASSFDTRQPQH
many,TRBV24-1,ATSDTDRGTYEQY
many,TRBV15,ATSRDFRGTEAF
many,TRBV27,ASSLGVVGQPQH
many,TRBV28,ASRRTTGSRFVYSPLH
many,TRBV20-1,SARDHAQTLYGYT
-,TRBV18,ASSSTTGDNQPQH
many,TRBV9,ASSQRGEVGNTEAF
many,TRBV6-1,ASSEAEGLNTEAF
many,TRBV9,ASSGPPGAEAF
-,TRBV14,ASSQNRDTGELF
many,TRBV19,ASSIWDREYQPQH
many,TRBV28,ASSRIGTGKRTGAF
many,TRBV7-3,ASSIDPGREQETQY
many,TRBV6-5,ASSQTGNTIQY
-,TRBV12-5,ASAPGTTQAQY
many,TRBV12-3/TRBV12-4,ASSPQRDSSYEQY
many,TRBV4-2,ASSQNRAEAF
many,TRBV12-3/TRBV12-4,ASRLLGTGETQY
many,TRBV7-9,ASSAGRDSSRKLF
many,TRBV28,ASTAGLDGYT
-,TRBV28,ASTSTQGRAF
many,TRBV6-2/TRBV6-3,AGLGDRPPQTQY
-,TRBV4-3,ASSPRQRGGTGELF
many,TRBV7-2,ASSRVGYYSNQPQH
many,TRBV20-1,SASGRGQETQY
many,TRBV20-1,SARARDGHQPQH
many,TRBV6-5,ASRTDRVGYTGELF
many,TRBV28,ATTQYRVVSTEAF
once,TRBV11-2,ASSLVQGDDEQF
many,TRBV11-3,ASRTSPTGELF
-,TRBV2,ASRLLASEQY
many,TRBV19,ASVDSGGAYSNQPQH
-,TRBV6-1,ASSGAGAQETQY
many,TRBV28,ASSRPRDRHYGYT
many,TRBV11-2,ASSLAPWDEQY